Below are 5 T cell receptor beta chains sequenced from a single sample in a study of blood T cell repertoires in COVID-19. The data were produced by immunoSEQ multiplex PCR, yet TCRdb's version contains in-frame clones alone and is incomplete. This sample has over 90,000 clones; approximately 80% occur once, and the top ten carry 9.8%. The specimen sequenced was peripheral blood. Source of these receptors: a man in his fifties or sixties with active or convalescent COVID-19.

The chain links TRBV30 to TRBJ2-3, with D hard to call. The ends were cut back, 5 bases at V and 2 bases at J, with 14 bases in the middle. The CDR3 runs 14 residues. Germline V gives CDR1 GTSNPN, CDR2 SVGIG (reference sequence). The chain's CDR3 is CAWGTTLYTDTQYF. CDR3 DNA: TGTGCCTGGGGCACGACTCTCTACACAGATACGCAGTATTTT.

The chain recombines TRBV2 with TRBJ2-3; TRBD1 is a possible D gene (6 bases). Germline V gene data show CDR1 as SNHLY and CDR2 as FYNNEI. The CDR3 length is 14 residues. Trimming cost V 4 bases and J 4 bases, with 12 bases left between them. CDR3 residues: CASSGQVVADTQYF. CDR3 nucleotides: TGTGCCAGCAGTGGACAGGTGGTAGCAGATACGCAGTATTTT.

The chain has TRBV28 and TRBJ1-1, with a weak D call TRBD1 (6 bases). CDR1 and CDR2 from the germline V gene are MDHEN and SYDVKM. Trimming took off 6 bases at V and 4 bases at J, with 12 bases between the two ends. This CDR3 is 13 amino acids long. CDR3: CASSQGTLTEAFF. The CDR3 DNA reads TGTGCCAGCAGCCAGGGGACCCTCACTGAAGCTTTCTTT.

V and J are TRBV5-1 and TRBJ2-5; 7 bases line up with TRBD1. The length of the CDR3 is 15 residues. Trimming cost V 5 bases and J 1 base; bases outside gene matches: 8. Germline V CDR1 and CDR2: SGHRS, YFSETQ. This chain's CDR3 is CASRFSTGTQETQYF. CDR3 coding DNA: TGCGCCAGCAGATTCTCGACAGGGACCCAAGAGACCCAGTACTTC.

V usage is TRBV18 and J usage is TRBJ1-1; TRBD1 is a possible D gene (6 bases). Trimming pared 3 bases from V and 6 bases from J, leaving 11 bases between. Germline lookup yields CDR1 KGHSH and CDR2 LQKENI. This CDR3 spans 13 amino acids. CDR3 sequence (DNA): TGTGCCAGCTCACCGAGGGGGACCTCTGAAGCTTTCTTT. It codes for CASSPRGTSEAFF.